These 17 T cell receptor beta chains were sequenced from one sample in a study of blood T cell repertoires in COVID-19. Sequenced by immunoSEQ multiplex PCR; TCRdb stores in-frame clones only, minus some. The top ten hold roughly 15% of the sample, which has about 100,000 clones, roughly 85% seen once. Sequencing was done on a sample of peripheral blood. The receptors shown here come from a human donor in a cohort sampled during active COVID-19.

This chain connects TRBV5-1 to TRBJ2-1, with 8 bases that match TRBD2. CDR3 length: 16 amino acids. Per the germline V gene, CDR1 is SGHRS and CDR2 is YFSETQ. V was pared by 4 bases and J by 1 base, with 7 bases of the junction left unmatched. The CDR3 loop reads CASSELAAFSYNEQFF. As DNA, the CDR3 is TGCGCCAGCAGCGAACTAGCGGCCTTTTCCTACAATGAGCAGTTCTTC.

V is TRBV5-4 and J is TRBJ2-7; unclear D gene. Trimming pared 2 bases from V and 0 bases from J, leaving 6 bases between. The germline CDR1 and CDR2 sequences are SGHNT and YYREEE (reference sequence). The CDR3 has 13 residues. Written as DNA, the CDR3 is TGTGCCAGCAGCTTTCCCAGCTCCTACGAGCAGTACTTC. Amino acid sequence: CASSFPSSYEQYF.

This clone was picked up a small number of times. The chain combines TRBV11-2 with TRBJ1-6; 8 bases match TRBD1. Germline-derived CDR1 and CDR2 are SGHAT and FQNNGV. This CDR3 has 16 amino acids. The trim removed 2 bases at V and 7 bases at J, leaving 7 bases unmatched. CDR3 sequence reads: CASSLPTGGLNSPLHF. CDR3 DNA: TGTGCCAGCAGCTTACCTACAGGGGGTCTAAATTCACCCCTCCACTTT. Supplemented by reference TRBV11-2 and TRBJ1-6, the full variable domain reads EAGVAQSPRYKIIEKRQSVAFWCNPISGHATLYWYQQILGQGPKLLIQFQNNGVVDDSQLPKDRFSAERLKGVDSTLKIQPAKLEDSAVYLCASSLPTGGLNSPLHFGNGTRLTVT.

The V and J genes are TRBV14 and TRBJ1-3; possibly TRBD1 for D (5 bases). CDR3 length: 15 amino acids. The V gene's germline CDR1 is SGHDN and CDR2 FVKESK. Trimming took 1 base from V and 3 from J, leaving 10 bases between them. The CDR3 nucleotides read TGTGCCAGCAGCCAAGCCCTGGGACTTGGAAACACCATATATTTT. Protein product: CASSQALGLGNTIYF.

This clone showed up just a few times. This chain uses TRBV5-5 with TRBJ2-7; 7 positions agree with TRBD1. CDR1 and CDR2 from the germline V gene are SGHKS and YYEKEE (reference sequence). V dropped 5 bases and J dropped 2; count of bases not matched to a gene: 4. This CDR3 spans 13 amino acids. Here the CDR3 DNA reads TGTGCCAGCAGTCAGCAGGGGGCCTACGAGCAGTACTTC. This translates into CASSQQGAYEQYF.

V gene TRBV2 combines with J gene TRBJ1-1; 8 bases are a match to TRBD1. The junction had 3 bases not matched to a gene; V was cut back by 6 bases and J by 3 bases. CDR3 size: 13 residues. Germline lookup yields CDR1 SNHLY and CDR2 FYNNEI. The CDR3, as DNA: TGTGCCAGCAGATTGACAGGGGACACTGAAGCTTTCTTT. It encodes CASRLTGDTEAFF. Full variable domain (remainder filled in from reference TRBV2 and TRBJ1-1): EPEVTQTPSHQVTQMGQEVILRCVPISNHLYFYWYRQILGQKVEFLVSFYNNEISEKSEIFDDQFSVERPDGSNFTLKIRSTKLEDSAMYFCASRLTGDTEAFFGQGTRLTVV.

The chain is built from TRBV5-4 and TRBJ1-5; the D is unclear. CDR1 is SGHNT and CDR2 is YYREEE in the germline V gene (reference sequence). The CDR3 is made up of 14 amino acids. Trimming left V 3 bases short and J 4 bases short, with 11 bases between. For the CDR3, the DNA is TGTGCCAGCAGCTCCGATAGGAGTAATCAGCCCCAGCATTTT. This translates into CASSSDRSNQPQHF. The entire variable domain, with the rest obtained from reference TRBV5-4 and TRBJ1-5, is as follows: ETGVTQSPTHLIKTRGQQVTLRCSSQSGHNTVSWYQQALGQGPQFIFQYYREEENGRGNFPPRFSGLQFPNYSSELNVNALELDDSALYLCASSSDRSNQPQHFGDGTRLSIL.

The CDR3 here is CTTGQLNTEAFF. CDR3 DNA sequence: TGTACTACGGGACAGCTGAACACTGAAGCTTTCTTT. This chain joins TRBV28 and TRBJ1-1; 7 bases agree with TRBD1. Germline V gene lookup returns CDR1 MDHEN and CDR2 SYDVKM. CDR3 length: 12 amino acids.

The chain uses TRBV29-1 and TRBJ1-4; D possibly corresponds to TRBD1 (5 bases). Germline values: CDR1 SQVTM, CDR2 ANQGSEA. This CDR3 region has 13 residues. The ends were cut back, 7 bases at V and 3 bases at J, with 12 bases in the middle. CDR3 protein: CSANRIPNEKLFF. As DNA, the CDR3 is TGCAGCGCCAACAGGATACCTAATGAAAAACTGTTTTTT.

This clone showed up just a few times. The gene calls are TRBV4-1 and TRBJ2-1, with D tentatively TRBD2 (7 bases). V lost 0 bases and J lost 10, with 19 bases in between. Germline CDR1 is MGHRA and CDR2 is YSYEKL. This CDR3 comprises 16 residues. CDR3 DNA sequence: TGCGCCAGCAGCCAAGACCTTGCCGGGGGGCTCAGCGAGCAGTTCTTC. This codes for CASSQDLAGGLSEQFF.

The chain couples TRBV29-1 to TRBJ1-1; maybe TRBD1 (5 bases). CDR1 is SQVTM and CDR2 is ANQGSEA in the germline V gene. Trimming took off 5 bases at V and 0 bases at J, with 13 bases between the two ends. The CDR3 extends over 14 amino acids. This CDR3 reads CSVSQGQMNTEAFF. The CDR3 nucleotides read TGCAGCGTTTCTCAGGGTCAAATGAACACTGAAGCTTTCTTT.

The V and J genes are TRBV4-1 and TRBJ1-6; D uncertain. V lost 1 base to trimming and J lost 6 bases, with 19 bases between them. The CDR3 is 18 residues long. Germline V lookup: CDR1 MGHRA, CDR2 YSYEKL. Written as DNA, the CDR3 is TGCGCCAGCAGCCAAGTAGAGGTTCGGCAGCAGATTAATTCACCCCTCCACTTT. It codes for CASSQVEVRQQINSPLHF.

This clone appeared once. The rearrangement joins TRBV2 to TRBJ2-3; perhaps TRBD2 as D (6 bases). The germline gives CDR1 SNHLY, CDR2 FYNNEI. The CDR3 is 14 residues long. V was pared by 4 bases and J by 6 bases, with 14 bases between. Here the CDR3 reads CASSGTTSGDTQYF. The CDR3 DNA follows: TGTGCCAGCAGTGGGACTACCTCCGGGGATACGCAGTATTTT.

This sequence joins TRBV5-1 and TRBJ2-3; 7 positions match TRBD1. J gave up 5 bases and V 4 bases, and 7 bases lay outside the gene matches. The CDR3 runs to 14 residues. In germline, CDR1 is SGHRS, CDR2 YFSETQ. For the CDR3, the DNA is TGCGCCAGCAGCCAGGACAGGTTACTAGATACGCAGTATTTT. This codes for CASSQDRLLDTQYF.

The chain carries TRBV15 and TRBJ2-5, with D possibly being TRBD1 (6 bases). This CDR3 region has 14 residues. V lost 0 bases and J lost 2, with 7 bases in between. Germline lookup yields CDR1 LNHNV and CDR2 YYDKDF (reference sequence). CDR3 coding DNA: TGTGCCACCAGCAGAGATAGGGGGCAAGAGACCCAGTACTTC. Protein: CATSRDRGQETQYF. The full variable domain, with the rest looked up from reference TRBV15 and TRBJ2-5, is DAMVIQNPRYQVTQFGKPVTLSCSQTLNHNVMYWYQQKSSQAPKLLFHYYDKDFNNEADTPDNFQSRRPNTSFCFLDIRSPGLGDTAMYLCATSRDRGQETQYFGPGTRLLVL.

The chain recombines TRBV7-8 with TRBJ1-1; D not resolved. From germline, CDR1 is SGHVS and CDR2 FQNEAQ. V gave up 4 bases and J gave up 2 bases, with 14 bases separating them. This CDR3 region has 15 residues. The CDR3 coding sequence is TGTGCCAGCAGCTCCTACCGGGAGGGCAACACTGAAGCTTTCTTT. Residues: CASSSYREGNTEAFF.

The V call is TRBV28, the J call TRBJ2-5, with TRBD2 matching over 7 bases. The CDR3 length is 15 residues. CDR1 and CDR2 (germline): MDHEN, SYDVKM. The V and J ends lost 5 bases and 1 base, in that order; junction bases with no gene match: 7. CDR3 protein: CASSRWGGSQETQYF. For the CDR3, the DNA is TGTGCCAGCAGTCGATGGGGGGGAAGCCAAGAGACCCAGTACTTC.